The entry that follows covers one T cell receptor beta chain sequence. Its target is not known. This sample is drawn from a study of T cell responses to AZD1222 COVID-19 vaccine. Whole-study findings and limits: Sampling that yielded the repertoires occurred only after the peak T cell response.

Using immunoSEQ multiplex PCR, the repertoire was profiled, and TCRdb retains in-frame clones only, with some absent. In the table there are 84,000 or so clones, 85% to 90% of which are singletons. Losses at the gene ends were 5 bases for V and 3 bases for J; bases not matched to a gene: 7. Germline values: CDR1 MNHEY, CDR2 SVGAGI. CDR3 length: 14 residues. The chain employs TRBV6-5 and TRBJ2-7, with TRBD2 matching over 7 bases. The sequence came from an adult in good health. The sequencing here drew on peripheral blood, taken on day 0 of AZD1222 vaccination. The CDR3, as DNA: TGTGCCAGCAGTAGAGGCGGGGGAGACTACGAGCAGTACTTC. Translated, it gives CASSRGGGDYEQYF.